This entry describes one TCR beta chain. This sample was taken from a study of T cells in Graves' hyperthyroidism and ophthalmopathy. Fresh 10 ml peripheral blood yielded PBMCs. Amplification of TCR beta CDR3 regions was performed using RNA transcripts as template. HTBI primers were used for first-round RT-PCR of the TCR CDR3. TCRdb independently ran MiXCR on the multiplex PCR reads; one entry per CDR3 protein. The table lists around 350,000 distinct CDR3 sequences, about a fifth of them singletons. This TCR derives from a woman aged 18-29 years with Graves' hyperthyroidism. Sequencing was done on a sample of blood.

The CDR3 DNA sequence: TGTGCCAGCACCTTATTCACCACCGTGTGGCAGGGGGATTCTGAAGCTTTCTTT. Its translation: CASTLFTTVWQGDSEAFF. The chain combines TRBV6-2 or TRBV6-3 with TRBJ1-1, with 7 nucleotides matching TRBD1. CDR1 and CDR2 from the germline V gene are MNHEY and SVGEGT. The CDR3 covers 18 residues. The V and J ends lost 7 bases and 6 bases, in that order; junction bases with no gene match: 23.